Reported below is one T cell receptor beta chain. Authors' methods: How many nucleated cells were present was estimated from reference gene primer amplification. Repertoires were generated with immunoSEQ multiplex PCR, while TCRdb's copy carries only in-frame clones and drops some. The V and J calls and clone size are taken from that table; D and trimming were inferred from the DNA. The sample consists of 200,000 or so clones, about 86% of them appearing once. The data are from a study of blood T cell repertoires in COVID-19. Overall study: Specimens from acute and convalescent COVID-19 originated in the United States, Italy and Spain. T cells, B-cell-depleted T cells, or PBMCs supplied cDNA or gDNA.

The germline V and J ends were trimmed by 0 bases and 7 bases, with 12 bases remaining between them. Germline V gene data show CDR1 as MGHRA and CDR2 as YSYEKL. This CDR3 is 15 amino acids long. Source material: peripheral blood. This TCR derives from a woman aged 60 to 75 with acute or convalescent COVID-19. The chain uses TRBV4-1 and TRBJ1-4; TRBD1 is a possible D gene (6 bases). The CDR3 sequence: CASSQEGARSEKLFF. The CDR3 coding sequence is TGCGCCAGCAGCCAAGAGGGGGCGCGGAGTGAAAAACTGTTTTTT.